This T cell receptor (beta chain) was recorded in a study of monozygotic twins with inflammatory bowel disease. Study-wide findings and caveats: Lower sharing of clonotypes with other individuals was seen in IBD patients than in healthy twins. This was most marked in patients showing signs of disease activity. Discordant twins showed the same repertoire similarity as concordant twins, possibly from limited power. With inverse Simpson as the measure, TCRbeta diversity was lower in IBD patients than in healthy co-twins. Results did not support any single strong IBD-associated signal or clonotype.

About this clonotype itself: The antigen remains undetermined.

TCRdb re-called the 5' RACE reads; one entry per CDR3 protein, DNA not given. The repertoire table contains around 410,000 distinct CDR3 sequences. CDR1 is LNHDA, CDR2 SQIVND, per germline (reference sequence). This CDR3 has 12 amino acids. This clonotype was obtained from a human donor with ulcerative colitis or Crohn's disease, or a healthy co-twin of an affected twin (not recorded which). This rearrangement joins TRBV19 to TRBJ2-2. Sequencing was carried out using blood. CDR3 protein: CASSIGVAVLFF.